The 30 T cell receptor beta chains listed next were all sequenced from one sample in a study of blood T cell repertoires in COVID-19. The data were produced by immunoSEQ multiplex PCR, yet TCRdb's version contains in-frame clones alone and is incomplete. The sample includes tens of thousands of clones, about 84% of them seen just once. Source material: peripheral blood. Receptors originate from an elderly man with active or convalescent COVID-19.

This chain uses TRBV27 with TRBJ1-1; 12 bases are a match to TRBD1. The germline V gene encodes CDR1 MNHEY and CDR2 SMNVEV (reference sequence). V lost 7 bases, J lost 1 base, and 10 bases stayed unmatched. There are 17 residues in the CDR3. The CDR3 nucleotides are TGTGCCAGCAACCCCGGGACAGGGGGCCGGAGGAACACTGAAGCTTTCTTT. Translating it yields CASNPGTGGRRNTEAFF.

V usage is TRBV5-3 and J usage is TRBJ2-7; D remains ambiguous. TRBV5-3 is assigned to the ORF class and has an uncertain function. The CDR3 runs 14 residues. Trimming took 0 bases from V and 0 from J, leaving 7 bases between them. CDR3 protein: CARSLVKSSYEQYF. The CDR3 DNA reads TGTGCCAGAAGCTTGGTAAAGAGCTCCTACGAGCAGTACTTC.

J is TRBJ1-1 and V is TRBV6-2 or TRBV6-3, with 7 nucleotides matching TRBD1. The CDR3 has 15 amino acids. J gave up 1 base and V 5 bases, and 7 bases lay outside the gene matches. Germline CDR1 is MNHEY and CDR2 is SVGEGT. The CDR3 DNA follows: TGTGCCAGCAGTGGTAGGACAGGATGGAACACTGAAGCTTTCTTT. As protein: CASSGRTGWNTEAFF.

This sequence joins TRBV11-1 and TRBJ1-1; no reliable D call. Trimming shortened V by 5 bases and J by 4 bases, and 5 bases separated the two germline ends. This CDR3 region has 11 residues. Germline V gives CDR1 SGHAT, CDR2 FQDESV (reference sequence). The CDR3 nucleotides read TGTGCCAGCAGCCCCCGCACTGAAGCTTTCTTT. This gives the protein CASSPRTEAFF.

This sequence joins TRBV19 and TRBJ2-5, with 16 bases matching TRBD2. The CDR3 totals 17 residues. The ends lost 3 bases at V and 2 bases at J; junction bases unmatched: 3. Germline values: CDR1 LNHDA, CDR2 SQIVND (reference sequence). DNA for the CDR3: TGTGCCAGTAGTATGGGACTAGCGGGAGGGCCTCAAGAGACCCAGTACTTC. It specifies CASSMGLAGGPQETQYF.

The rearrangement uses TRBV19 and TRBJ2-7; a possible D gene is TRBD2 (6 bases). V lost 3 bases and J 6 bases, leaving 18 bases between the germline ends. The CDR3 is made up of 15 amino acids. Germline V gene data show CDR1 as LNHDA and CDR2 as SQIVND (reference sequence). The CDR3 nucleotides are TGTGCCAGTAGTATGGGTGGGACTGGAAAAAGCGAGCAGTACTTC. It translates to CASSMGGTGKSEQYF.

The chain uses TRBV10-1 and TRBJ2-5; D unclear. The CDR3 length is 10 residues. V was cut by 7 bases and J by 4 bases, with 4 bases left in between. Germline V CDR1 and CDR2: WNHNN, SYGVQD (reference sequence). The CDR3 loop reads CASTGETQYF. DNA for the CDR3: TGCGCCAGCACGGGAGAGACCCAGTACTTC.

This rearrangement joins TRBV6-1 to TRBJ2-3, with TRBD2 matching over 12 bases. The CDR3 is 16 amino acids. V lost 1 base and J lost 5; bases outside the gene matches: 4. Per germline, CDR1 MNHNS and CDR2 SASEGT. CDR3 sequence reads: CASSEDPSGGGDTQYF. In nucleotides, the CDR3 is TGTGCCAGCAGTGAAGATCCTAGCGGGGGGGGAGATACGCAGTATTTT.

The V gene is TRBV4-3, the J gene TRBJ2-6; the D is unclear. Germline V gene sequence: CDR1 LGHNA, CDR2 YSLEER. Trimming pared 1 base from V and 2 bases from J, leaving 9 bases between. The CDR3 runs to 16 residues. CDR3 loop: CASSQVLNPGANVLTF. The CDR3 region has the DNA TGCGCCAGCAGCCAAGTACTGAATCCTGGGGCCAACGTCCTGACTTTC.

This chain connects TRBV19 to TRBJ1-5; 8 bases are a match to TRBD1. The length of the CDR3 is 14 residues. The germline V gene has CDR1 LNHDA and CDR2 SQIVND (reference sequence). V was clipped by 3 bases and J by 5 bases; unmatched bases: 3. The CDR3 is CASSMKQGDQPQHF. The CDR3 DNA is TGTGCCAGTAGTATGAAACAGGGGGATCAGCCCCAGCATTTT.

This clone was observed once. The chain couples TRBV1 to TRBJ1-2; whether TRBD1, the table's D call, matches the DNA was not checked. TRBV1 is an annotated pseudogene. The CDR3 extends over 17 amino acids. The CDR3 loop is CTSSQEAGGKSSYGYTF. In DNA, the CDR3 is TGCACCAGCAGCCAAGAGGCAGGGGGCAAGTCAAGCTATGGCTACACCTTC.

The rearrangement joins TRBV30 to TRBJ2-1; 8 bases map to TRBD2. With V trimmed by 0 bases and J by 7 bases, 5 bases remained unmatched. CDR1 and CDR2 from the germline V gene are GTSNPN and SVGIG (reference sequence). This CDR3 spans 14 amino acids. CDR3 in DNA: TGTGCCTGGAGTGTAGGCGGGAGGTTGAATGAGCAGTTCTTC. The encoded protein is CAWSVGGRLNEQFF.

The chain is built from TRBV5-1 and TRBJ2-7, with 7 bases that match TRBD2. In germline, CDR1 is SGHRS, CDR2 YFSETQ. The CDR3 totals 14 residues. V was clipped by 7 bases and J by 2 bases; unmatched bases: 9. The CDR3 nucleotides read TGCGCCAGCTCAAACCGGGACTACCCCTACGAGCAGTACTTC. Translation gives CASSNRDYPYEQYF.

Only one count was recorded for this clone. The chain combines TRBV18 with TRBJ1-1, with 7 positions matching TRBD1. Germline CDR1 is KGHSH and CDR2 is LQKENI. This CDR3 has 15 residues. Losses at the gene ends were 2 bases for V and 3 bases for J; bases not matched to a gene: 6. Here the CDR3 DNA reads TGTGCCAGCTCACCAACAGGGGTCGCCGACACTGAAGCTTTCTTT. Its translation is CASSPTGVADTEAFF.

The chain uses TRBV6-5 and TRBJ1-1; TRBD1 matches 8 bases. Losses at the gene ends were 5 bases for V and 5 bases for J; bases not matched to a gene: 10. Looked up from germline, CDR1 is MNHEY and CDR2 is SVGAGI. The CDR3 loop spans 15 amino acids. CDR3 in DNA: TGTGCCAGCAGTCCTCTCGGACAGGGAGGAACTGAAGCTTTCTTT. Protein product: CASSPLGQGGTEAFF.

The genes are TRBV4-3 and TRBJ1-6; D is undetermined. Trimming took 0 bases from V and 0 from J, leaving 9 bases between them. The CDR3 loop spans 17 amino acids. Germline loops: CDR1 LGHNA, CDR2 YSLEER. DNA of the CDR3: TGCGCCAGCAGCCAAGATTACTCGAGCTCCTATAATTCACCCCTCCACTTT. Amino acids: CASSQDYSSSYNSPLHF.

The chain has TRBV19 and TRBJ1-2; D is uncertain. The ends were cut back, 7 bases at V and 1 base at J, with 19 bases in the middle. CDR3 length equals 16 residues. Germline lookup yields CDR1 LNHDA and CDR2 SQIVND (reference sequence). The CDR3 region has the DNA TGTGCCAGTAACTCACCGGGGAGACCCGTTAACTATGGCTACACCTTC. It specifies CASNSPGRPVNYGYTF.

The gene calls are TRBV12-3 or TRBV12-4 and TRBJ2-7; no clear D gene. Trimming removed 3 bases at V and 3 bases at J, with 6 bases between. The CDR3 covers 12 residues. The CDR3 bases are TGTGCCAGCAGTTTCAACGGCTACGAGCAGTACTTC. It specifies CASSFNGYEQYF.

This chain joins TRBV19 and TRBJ2-6; no clear D gene. Germline-derived CDR1 and CDR2 are LNHDA and SQIVND (reference sequence). The CDR3 contains 14 residues. Trimming stripped 6 bases from V and 1 base from J, with 7 bases between. CDR3 DNA: TGTGCCAGTAGGAGTCAATCTGGGGCCAACGTCCTGACTTTC. Translating gives CASRSQSGANVLTF. Complete variable domain (other parts from reference TRBV19 and TRBJ2-6): DGGITQSPKYLFRKEGQNVTLSCEQNLNHDAMYWYRQDPGQGLRLIYYSQIVNDFQKGDIAEGYSVSREKKESFPLTVTSAQKNPTAFYLCASRSQSGANVLTFGAGSRLTVL.

The chain couples TRBV7-6 to TRBJ2-7; D perhaps matches TRBD1 (6 bases). The V end was cut by 3 bases, the J end by 2 bases, with 14 bases between. The CDR3 has 15 residues. The germline gives CDR1 SGHVS, CDR2 FNYEAQ. The CDR3 bases are TGTGCCAGCAGCTTGGTCGGGACAACACCCTACGAGCAGTACTTC. Its translation: CASSLVGTTPYEQYF.

V is TRBV10-3 and J is TRBJ2-7, with 8 bases fitting TRBD1. The CDR3 runs 14 residues. Germline CDR1 is ENHRY and CDR2 is SYGVKD. The junction had 12 bases not matched to a gene; V was cut back by 10 bases and J by 4 bases. CDR3 in DNA: TGTGCCACATGGCCGGGCAGGGGGCTGTACGAGCAGTACTTC. Protein: CATWPGRGLYEQYF.

A few counts support this clone. The chain uses TRBV25-1 and TRBJ2-1; 10 bases line up with TRBD2. V dropped 8 bases and J dropped 6; count of bases not matched to a gene: 10. CDR1 is MGHDK and CDR2 is SYGVNS in the germline V gene. The length of the CDR3 is 15 residues. CDR3 sequence: CASSPPSGRVNEQFF. CDR3 nucleotide sequence: TGTGCCAGCTCTCCCCCTAGCGGGAGAGTCAATGAGCAGTTCTTC.

This clone was counted a single time. The chain joins TRBV23-1 to TRBJ1-1; D is possibly TRBD1 (6 bases). TRBV23-1 is labeled an ORF, and its function is uncertain. V was trimmed by 7 bases and J by 10 bases, leaving 16 bases between them. This CDR3 region has 12 residues. The chain's CDR3 is CASNHRVLGAFF. DNA of the CDR3: TGCGCCAGCAACCACAGGGTTTTGGGAGCTTTCTTT.

The J gene is TRBJ2-5, the V gene TRBV18, with 9 bases lining up with TRBD2. The CDR3 contains 17 residues. The germline V gene encodes CDR1 KGHSH and CDR2 LQKENI. The J segment lost 2 bases and the V segment lost 0 bases, leaving 7 bases of the junction unmatched. The CDR3 is CASSPPRTSEVQETQYF. The CDR3 DNA follows: TGTGCCAGCTCACCACCGAGGACTAGCGAGGTACAAGAGACCCAGTACTTC.

The V call is TRBV24-1, the J call TRBJ2-1; no reliable D call. Germline values: CDR1 KGHDR, CDR2 SFDVKD. V lost 3 bases to trimming and J lost 4 bases, with 9 bases between them. The CDR3 extends over 14 amino acids. CDR3 nucleotide sequence: TGTGCCACCAGTGATCCCAGTGATTACAATGAGCAGTTCTTC. Encoded protein: CATSDPSDYNEQFF.

This clone was seen a few times. The chain carries TRBV3-1 (or the pseudogene TRBV3-2) and TRBJ1-1; D remains ambiguous. V lost 0 bases and J lost 0, with 14 bases in between. This CDR3 has 17 residues. Germline CDR1 and CDR2: LGHDT and YNNKEL (reference sequence). The DNA for the CDR3 is TGTGCCAGCAGCCAAGAGGTCCCAGGTTCCATGAACACTGAAGCTTTCTTT. As protein: CASSQEVPGSMNTEAFF.

The J gene is TRBJ2-3, the V gene TRBV18; a weak D match, TRBD2 (5 bases). CDR1 is KGHSH and CDR2 is LQKENI in the germline V gene. V lost 2 bases to trimming and J lost 0 bases, with 18 bases between them. The CDR3 spans 18 residues. DNA for the CDR3: TGTGCCAGCTCACCAGCCCCGAAGCGGCGGGCTAGCACAGATACGCAGTATTTT. This translates into CASSPAPKRRASTDTQYF.

The sample holds a few counts of this clone. This chain joins TRBV19 and TRBJ1-5, with D possibly matching TRBD1 (5 bases). Germline loops: CDR1 LNHDA, CDR2 SQIVND (reference sequence). The length of the CDR3 is 13 residues. V was cut by 7 bases and J by 4 bases, with 11 bases left in between. The CDR3 sequence: CASKLGTNQPQHF. CDR3 DNA sequence: TGTGCCAGTAAGTTGGGGACTAATCAGCCCCAGCATTTT.

This chain joins TRBV7-2 and TRBJ1-1; a possible D gene is TRBD1 (6 bases). Germline assignment: CDR1 SGHTA and CDR2 FQGNSA. This CDR3 spans 15 amino acids. V was pared by 1 base and J by 6 bases, with 15 bases between. The CDR3 sequence is CASSLGRQARAEAFF. DNA for the CDR3: TGTGCCAGCAGCTTAGGCCGACAGGCTAGGGCTGAAGCTTTCTTT. The full variable domain, in which reference TRBV7-2 and TRBJ1-1 provide the parts outside the CDR3, is GAGVSQSPSNKVTEKGKDVELRCDPISGHTALYWYRQSLGQGLEFLIYFQGNSAPDKSGLPSDRFSAERTGGSVSTLTIQRTQQEDSAVYLCASSLGRQARAEAFFGQGTRLTVV.

This clone came up once. This rearrangement joins TRBV4-3 to TRBJ1-3, with no clear D. Germline CDR1 reads LGHNA; CDR2 reads YSLEER. This CDR3 region has 13 residues. V shed 0 bases and J shed 7 bases, with 7 bases lying between them. The CDR3 loop reads CASSQDARNTIYF. The CDR3 DNA follows: TGCGCCAGCAGCCAAGATGCTCGGAACACCATATATTTT.